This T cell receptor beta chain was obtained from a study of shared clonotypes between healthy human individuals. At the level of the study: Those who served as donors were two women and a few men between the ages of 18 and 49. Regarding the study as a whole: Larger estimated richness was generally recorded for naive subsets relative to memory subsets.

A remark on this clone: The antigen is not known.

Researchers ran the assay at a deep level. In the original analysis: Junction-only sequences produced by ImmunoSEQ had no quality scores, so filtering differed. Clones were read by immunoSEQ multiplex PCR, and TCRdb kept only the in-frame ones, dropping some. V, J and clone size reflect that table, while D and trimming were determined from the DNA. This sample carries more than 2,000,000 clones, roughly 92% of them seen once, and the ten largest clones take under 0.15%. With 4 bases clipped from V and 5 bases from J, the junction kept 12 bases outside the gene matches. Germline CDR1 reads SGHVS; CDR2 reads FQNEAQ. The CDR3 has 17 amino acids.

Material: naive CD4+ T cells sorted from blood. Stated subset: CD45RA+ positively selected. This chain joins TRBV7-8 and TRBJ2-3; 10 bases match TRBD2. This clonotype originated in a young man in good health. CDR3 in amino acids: CASSSSHSGRVGDTQYF. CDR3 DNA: TGTGCCAGCAGCTCGTCTCACAGCGGGAGGGTCGGAGATACGCAGTATTTT.